Given below is one T cell receptor beta chain in context. Its cognate antigen is unknown. This entry belongs to a study of OX40 agonist ivuxolimab in advanced cancers. Broader study findings: On average, CD8+ T cells showed a greater number of expanded clones than CD4+.

Assay: immunoSEQ multiplex PCR; the TCRdb copy retains only in-frame clones and omits some. The sample comprises 35,000 to 40,000 clones, 82% of which are singletons, and about 2% rests with the top ten. Germline CDR1 MNHEY, CDR2 SVGAGI. The V gene lost 10 bases and the J gene lost 4 bases, with 13 bases spanning the gap. This CDR3 has 12 residues. The receptor was isolated from an adult with an advanced solid tumor such as melanoma, head and neck, liver or kidney cancer. V gene TRBV6-5 combines with J gene TRBJ1-2; no firm D call. Sequences were derived from CD4+ or CD8+ T cells sorted from blood, sampled in a trial of the OX40 agonist ivuxolimab. The CDR3 DNA sequence: TGTGCCACCAAATCCTCGGGCTATGGCTACACCTTC. Translation gives CATKSSGYGYTF.